What follows are 2 T cell receptor beta chains derived from one specimen sequenced in a study of response to subunit inactivated influenza vaccine. Each CDR3 protein is one row after TCRdb ran MiXCR on the RT-PCR reads. The table includes 500,000 to 550,000 distinct CDR3 sequences, roughly 7.6% detected once. Sample: PBMCs from blood, taken less than 30 months after vaccination. The receptors derive from a man between 50 and 69 years old who received an inactivated influenza vaccine.

This clonotype has only a few counts. This rearrangement joins TRBV7-2 to TRBJ2-5; D is perhaps TRBD1 or TRBD2 (5 bases each). The CDR3 has 13 residues. Germline V gene sequence: CDR1 SGHTA, CDR2 FQGNSA. Trimming removed 6 bases from V and 5 bases from J, with 13 bases in between. CDR3 sequence: CASSSPWGETQYF. The CDR3 DNA sequence: TGTGCCAGCAGTTCCCCCTGGGGGGAGACCCAGTACTTC.

The chain links TRBV6-2 or TRBV6-3 to TRBJ2-7; D gene unclear. The V gene's germline CDR1 is MNHEY and CDR2 SVGEGT. Trimming shortened V by 5 bases and J by 4 bases, and 12 bases separated the two germline ends. The length of the CDR3 is 13 residues. DNA for the CDR3: TGTGCCAGCAGTCCCCAATTCGGTTACGAGCAGTACTTC. Protein product: CASSPQFGYEQYF.